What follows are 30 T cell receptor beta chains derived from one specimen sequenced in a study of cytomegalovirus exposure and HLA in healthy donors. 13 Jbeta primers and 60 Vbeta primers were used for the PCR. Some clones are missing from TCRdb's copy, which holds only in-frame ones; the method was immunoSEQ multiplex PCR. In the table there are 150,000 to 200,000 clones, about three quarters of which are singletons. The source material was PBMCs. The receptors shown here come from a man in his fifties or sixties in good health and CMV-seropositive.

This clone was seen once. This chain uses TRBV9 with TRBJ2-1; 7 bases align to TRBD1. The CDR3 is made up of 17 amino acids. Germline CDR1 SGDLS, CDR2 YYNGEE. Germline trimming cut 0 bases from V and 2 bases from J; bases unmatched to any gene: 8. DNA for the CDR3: TGTGCCAGCAGCGTAGCGGGTGGGCAGGGGGCCTACAATGAGCAGTTCTTC. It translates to CASSVAGGQGAYNEQFF. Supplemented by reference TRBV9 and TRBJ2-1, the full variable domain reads DSGVTQTPKHLITATGQRVTLRCSPRSGDLSVYWYQQSLDQGLQFLIQYYNGEERAKGNILERFSAQQFPDLHSELNLSSLELGDSALYFCASSVAGGQGAYNEQFFGPGTRLTVL.

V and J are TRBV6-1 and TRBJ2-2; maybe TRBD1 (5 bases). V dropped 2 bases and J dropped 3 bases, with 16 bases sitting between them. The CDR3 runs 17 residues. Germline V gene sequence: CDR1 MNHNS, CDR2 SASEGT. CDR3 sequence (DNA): TGTGCCAGCAGTGAAACCGCCGGACATATGGACACCGGGGAGCTGTTTTTT. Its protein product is CASSETAGHMDTGELFF.

The CDR3 spells CASSQDDRAFDEQYF. The CDR3 nucleotides are TGCGCCAGCAGCCAAGATGACAGGGCCTTCGACGAGCAGTACTTC. This chain connects TRBV4-1 to TRBJ2-7, with 7 positions matching TRBD1. This CDR3 comprises 15 residues. The V gene's germline CDR1 is MGHRA and CDR2 YSYEKL. V lost 0 bases to trimming and J lost 5 bases; unmatched junction nucleotides: 7.

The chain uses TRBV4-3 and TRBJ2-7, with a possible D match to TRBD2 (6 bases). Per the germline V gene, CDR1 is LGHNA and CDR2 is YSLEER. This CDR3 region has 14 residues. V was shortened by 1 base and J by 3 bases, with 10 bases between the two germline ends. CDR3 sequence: CASSQVGGSYEQYF. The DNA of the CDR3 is TGCGCCAGCAGCCAAGTGGGAGGCAGCTACGAGCAGTACTTC.

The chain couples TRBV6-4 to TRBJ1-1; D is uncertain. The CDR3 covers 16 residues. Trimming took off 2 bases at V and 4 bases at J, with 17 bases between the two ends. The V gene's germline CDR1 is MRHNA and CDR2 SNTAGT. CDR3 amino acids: CASSDLGVNSGTEAFF. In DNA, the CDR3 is TGTGCCAGCAGTGACCTTGGGGTGAATAGCGGCACTGAAGCTTTCTTT.

CDR3 sequence: CASRTGWEAFF. In DNA form, the CDR3 reads TGTGCCAGTAGAACAGGGTGGGAAGCTTTCTTT. The V gene is TRBV19, the J gene TRBJ1-1, with D perhaps TRBD1 (6 bases). The germline CDR1 and CDR2 sequences are LNHDA and SQIVND (reference sequence). The CDR3 runs 11 residues. The V and J ends lost 6 bases and 8 bases respectively, with 10 bases between them.

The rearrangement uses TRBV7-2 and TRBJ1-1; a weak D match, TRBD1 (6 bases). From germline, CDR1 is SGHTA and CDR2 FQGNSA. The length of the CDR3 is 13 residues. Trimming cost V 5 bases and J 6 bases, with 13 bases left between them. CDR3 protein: CASSRTVTAEAFF. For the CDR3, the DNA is TGTGCCAGCAGCCGGACAGTGACTGCTGAAGCTTTCTTT.

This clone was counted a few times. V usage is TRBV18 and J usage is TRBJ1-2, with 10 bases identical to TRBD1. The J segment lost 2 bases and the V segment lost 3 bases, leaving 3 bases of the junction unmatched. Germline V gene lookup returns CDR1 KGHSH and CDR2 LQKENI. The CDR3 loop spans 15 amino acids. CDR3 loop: CASSPDRGQNYGYTF. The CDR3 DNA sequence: TGTGCCAGCTCACCCGACAGGGGGCAAAACTATGGCTACACCTTC.

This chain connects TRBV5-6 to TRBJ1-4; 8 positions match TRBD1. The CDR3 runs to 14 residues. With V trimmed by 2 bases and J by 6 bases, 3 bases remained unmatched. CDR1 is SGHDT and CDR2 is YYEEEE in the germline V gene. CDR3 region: CASSFWTGYEKLFF. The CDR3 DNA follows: TGTGCCAGCAGCTTCTGGACAGGGTATGAAAAACTGTTTTTT.

The CDR3 protein is CASSLFDPRVQGILYNEQFF. In nucleotides, the CDR3 is TGTGCCAGCTCACTGTTCGATCCTAGAGTTCAGGGGATTCTATACAATGAGCAGTTCTTC. V gene TRBV18 combines with J gene TRBJ2-1; D possibly corresponds to TRBD1 (6 bases). In germline, CDR1 is KGHSH, CDR2 LQKENI. The CDR3 runs 20 residues. Between the trimmed V and J ends, which lost 4 bases and 4 bases, there was a span of 29 bases.

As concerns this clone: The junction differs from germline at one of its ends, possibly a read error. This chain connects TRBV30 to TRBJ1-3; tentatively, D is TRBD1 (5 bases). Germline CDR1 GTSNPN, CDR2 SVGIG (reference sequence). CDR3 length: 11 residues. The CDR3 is CAGRQGNTIYF. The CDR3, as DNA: TGTGCCGGGAGACAGGGAAACACCATATATTTT. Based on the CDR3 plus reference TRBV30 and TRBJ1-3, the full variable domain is SQTIHQWPATLVQPVGSPLSLECTVEGTSNPNLYWYRQAAGRGLQLLFYSVGIGQISSEVPQNLSASRPQDRQFILSSKKLLLSDSGFYLCAGRQGNTIYFGEGSWLTVV.

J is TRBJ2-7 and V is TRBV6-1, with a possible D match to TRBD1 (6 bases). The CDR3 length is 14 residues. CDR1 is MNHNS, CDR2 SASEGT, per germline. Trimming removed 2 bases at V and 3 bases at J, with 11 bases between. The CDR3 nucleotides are TGTGCCAGCAGTGAACTTGGGGGACACTACGAGCAGTACGTC. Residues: CASSELGGHYEQYV.

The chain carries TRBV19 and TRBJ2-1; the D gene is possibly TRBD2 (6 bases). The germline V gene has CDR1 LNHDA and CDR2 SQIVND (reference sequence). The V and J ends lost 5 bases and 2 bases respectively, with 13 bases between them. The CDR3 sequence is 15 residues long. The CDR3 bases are TGTGCCAGTAGTCGAGTAGCGGCGGCCTACAATGAGCAGTTCTTC. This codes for CASSRVAAAYNEQFF. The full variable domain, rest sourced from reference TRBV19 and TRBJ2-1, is DGGITQSPKYLFRKEGQNVTLSCEQNLNHDAMYWYRQDPGQGLRLIYYSQIVNDFQKGDIAEGYSVSREKKESFPLTVTSAQKNPTAFYLCASSRVAAAYNEQFFGPGTRLTVL.

The CDR3 protein is CASSLLQATNEKLFF. CDR3 in DNA: TGTGCCAGCAGTCTACTACAGGCAACTAATGAAAAACTGTTTTTT. The rearrangement joins TRBV7-9 to TRBJ1-4; TRBD1 is a possible D gene (5 bases). The V end was cut by 6 bases, the J end by 0 bases, with 11 bases between. Germline V gene lookup returns CDR1 SEHNR and CDR2 FQNEAQ (reference sequence). CDR3 length: 15 residues.

The CDR3 is CASSPRASGGSTDTQYF. The CDR3 bases are TGTGCCAGCAGCCCCCGAGCTAGCGGGGGGTCCACAGATACGCAGTATTTT. The chain recombines TRBV7-2 with TRBJ2-3; 11 nucleotides agree with TRBD2. CDR3 length: 17 residues. The ends lost 5 bases at V and 2 bases at J; junction bases unmatched: 9. Germline assignment: CDR1 SGHTA and CDR2 FQGNSA.

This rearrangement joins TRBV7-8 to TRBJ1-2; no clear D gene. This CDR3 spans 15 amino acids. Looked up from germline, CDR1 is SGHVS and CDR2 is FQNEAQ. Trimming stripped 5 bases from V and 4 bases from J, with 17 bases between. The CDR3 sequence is CASSPRSAPSYGYTF. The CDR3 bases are TGTGCCAGCAGCCCACGTTCAGCTCCTAGCTATGGCTACACCTTC.

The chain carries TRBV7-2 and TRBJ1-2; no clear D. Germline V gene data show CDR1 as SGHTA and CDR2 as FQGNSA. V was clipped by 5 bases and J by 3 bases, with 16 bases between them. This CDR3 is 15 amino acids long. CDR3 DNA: TGTGCCAGCAGCCAAGATATATCCGGGTACTATGGCTACACCTTC. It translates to CASSQDISGYYGYTF.

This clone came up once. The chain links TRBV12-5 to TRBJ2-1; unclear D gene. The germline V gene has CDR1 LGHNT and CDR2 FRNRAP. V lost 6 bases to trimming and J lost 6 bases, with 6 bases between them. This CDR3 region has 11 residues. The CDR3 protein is CASGLANEQFF. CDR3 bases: TGTGCTAGTGGCTTAGCCAATGAGCAGTTCTTC.

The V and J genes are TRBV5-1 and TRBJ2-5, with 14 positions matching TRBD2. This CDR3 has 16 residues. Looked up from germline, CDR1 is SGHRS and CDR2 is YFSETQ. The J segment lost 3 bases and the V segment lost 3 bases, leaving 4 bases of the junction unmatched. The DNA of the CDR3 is TGCGCCAGCAGCTGGGGACTAGCGGGGGCAGAAGAGACCCAGTACTTC. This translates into CASSWGLAGAEETQYF.

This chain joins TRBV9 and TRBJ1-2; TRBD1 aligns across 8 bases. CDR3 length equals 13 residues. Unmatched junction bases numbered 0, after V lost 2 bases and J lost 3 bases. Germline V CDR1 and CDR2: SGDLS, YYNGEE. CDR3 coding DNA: TGTGCCAGCAGCGTGGGACAGGACTATGGCTACACCTTC. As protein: CASSVGQDYGYTF.

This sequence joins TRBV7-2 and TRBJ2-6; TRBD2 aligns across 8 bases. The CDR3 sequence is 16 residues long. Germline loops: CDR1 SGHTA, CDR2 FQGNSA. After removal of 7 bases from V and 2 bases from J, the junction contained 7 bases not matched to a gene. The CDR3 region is CASTFRGGPGANVLTF. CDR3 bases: TGTGCCAGCACCTTCCGGGGGGGCCCTGGGGCCAACGTCCTGACTTTC.

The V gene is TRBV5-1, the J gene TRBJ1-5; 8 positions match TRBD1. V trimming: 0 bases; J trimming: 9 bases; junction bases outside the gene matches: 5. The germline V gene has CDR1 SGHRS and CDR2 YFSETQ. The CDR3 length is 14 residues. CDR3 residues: CASSLEAGGRPQHF. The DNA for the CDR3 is TGCGCCAGCAGCTTGGAGGCAGGGGGCCGGCCCCAGCATTTT.

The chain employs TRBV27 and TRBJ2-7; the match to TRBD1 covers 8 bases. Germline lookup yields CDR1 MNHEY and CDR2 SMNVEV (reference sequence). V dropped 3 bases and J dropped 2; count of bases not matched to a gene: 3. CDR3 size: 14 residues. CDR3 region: CASSLDRATYEQYF. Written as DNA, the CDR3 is TGTGCCAGCAGTTTGGACAGGGCCACCTACGAGCAGTACTTC.

In nucleotides, the CDR3 is TGTGCCAGCAGCCAAGTGGGACAAGCGAACACTGAAGCTTTCTTT. Translation gives CASSQVGQANTEAFF. The V gene is TRBV4-2, the J gene TRBJ1-1; tentative D call: TRBD1 (6 bases). Per germline, CDR1 LGHNA and CDR2 YNFKEQ. This CDR3 comprises 15 residues. V lost 1 base, J lost 1 base, and 10 bases lay in between.

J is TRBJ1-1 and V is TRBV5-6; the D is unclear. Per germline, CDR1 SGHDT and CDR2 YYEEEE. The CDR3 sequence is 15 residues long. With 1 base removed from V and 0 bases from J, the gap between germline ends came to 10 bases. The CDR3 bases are TGTGCCAGCAGCTTGCCGCAGGTAATGAACACTGAAGCTTTCTTT. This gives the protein CASSLPQVMNTEAFF.

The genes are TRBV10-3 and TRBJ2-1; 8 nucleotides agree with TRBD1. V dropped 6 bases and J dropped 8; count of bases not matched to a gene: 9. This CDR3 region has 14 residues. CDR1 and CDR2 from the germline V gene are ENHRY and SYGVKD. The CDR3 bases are TGTGCCATCAGGAAGACAGGGGAGGAGGATGAGCAGTTCTTC. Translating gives CAIRKTGEEDEQFF.

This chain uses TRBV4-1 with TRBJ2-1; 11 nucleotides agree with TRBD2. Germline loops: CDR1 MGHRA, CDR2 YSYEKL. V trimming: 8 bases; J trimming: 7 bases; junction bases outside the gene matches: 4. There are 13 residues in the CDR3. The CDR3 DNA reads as TGCGCCAGCGGTAGCGGGGGGGCAAATGAGCAGTTCTTC. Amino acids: CASGSGGANEQFF.

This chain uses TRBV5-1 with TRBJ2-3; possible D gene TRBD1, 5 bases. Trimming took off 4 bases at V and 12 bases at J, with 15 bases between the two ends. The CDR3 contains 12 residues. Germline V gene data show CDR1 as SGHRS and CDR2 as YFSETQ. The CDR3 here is CASSALTESQYF. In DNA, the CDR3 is TGCGCCAGCAGCGCGCTGACAGAATCCCAGTATTTT.

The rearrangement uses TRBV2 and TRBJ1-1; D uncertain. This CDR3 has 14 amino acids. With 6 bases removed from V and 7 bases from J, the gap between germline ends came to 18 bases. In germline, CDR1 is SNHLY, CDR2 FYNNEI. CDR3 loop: CASSPSEFNYEAFF. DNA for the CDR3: TGTGCCAGCAGCCCCTCGGAGTTCAACTATGAAGCTTTCTTT.

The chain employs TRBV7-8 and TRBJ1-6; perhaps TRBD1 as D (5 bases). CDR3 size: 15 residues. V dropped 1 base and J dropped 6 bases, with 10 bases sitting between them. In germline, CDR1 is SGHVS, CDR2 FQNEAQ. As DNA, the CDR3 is TGTGCCAGCAGCTTAGAGTGGGGCGGTAATTCACCCCTCCACTTT. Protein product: CASSLEWGGNSPLHF.